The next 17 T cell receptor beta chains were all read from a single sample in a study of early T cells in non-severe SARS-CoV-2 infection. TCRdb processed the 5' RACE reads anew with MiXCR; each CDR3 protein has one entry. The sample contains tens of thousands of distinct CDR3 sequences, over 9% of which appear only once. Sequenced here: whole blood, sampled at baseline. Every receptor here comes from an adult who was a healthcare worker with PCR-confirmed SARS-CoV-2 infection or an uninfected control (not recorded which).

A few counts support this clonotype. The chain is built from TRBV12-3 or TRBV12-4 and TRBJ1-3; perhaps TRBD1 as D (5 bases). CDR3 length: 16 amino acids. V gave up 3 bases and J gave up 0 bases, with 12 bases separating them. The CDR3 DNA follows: TGTGCCAGCAGTTTGGAGGGACCGTTCTCTGGAAACACCATATATTTT. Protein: CASSLEGPFSGNTIYF.

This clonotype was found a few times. The CDR3 loop reads CASEQGAPRGQPQHF. For the CDR3, the DNA is TGTGCCAGTGAACAGGGGGCCCCAAGGGGCCAGCCCCAGCATTTT. The chain has TRBV6-6 and TRBJ1-5, with 9 bases aligning to TRBD1. This CDR3 spans 15 amino acids. Trimming removed 9 bases from V and 7 bases from J; junction bases left unmatched: 13. In germline, CDR1 is MNHNY, CDR2 SVGAGI (reference sequence).

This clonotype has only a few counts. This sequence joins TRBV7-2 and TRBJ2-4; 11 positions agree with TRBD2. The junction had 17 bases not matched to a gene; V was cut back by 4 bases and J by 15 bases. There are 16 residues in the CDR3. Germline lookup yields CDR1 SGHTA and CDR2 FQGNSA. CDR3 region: CASSSPTGTSGVFRYF. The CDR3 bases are TGTGCCAGCAGCTCACCGACCGGGACTAGCGGCGTTTTTAGGTACTTC.

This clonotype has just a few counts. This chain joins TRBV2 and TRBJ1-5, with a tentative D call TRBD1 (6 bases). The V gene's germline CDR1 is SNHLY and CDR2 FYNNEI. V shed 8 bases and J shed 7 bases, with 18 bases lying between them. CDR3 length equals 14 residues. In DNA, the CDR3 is TGTGCCAGCGGGGGAGAACAGGGAAACCAGCCCCAGCATTTT. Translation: CASGGEQGNQPQHF.

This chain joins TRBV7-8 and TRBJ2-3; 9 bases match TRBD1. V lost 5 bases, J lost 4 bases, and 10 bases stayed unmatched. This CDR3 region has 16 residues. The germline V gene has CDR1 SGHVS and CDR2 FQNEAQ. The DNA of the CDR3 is TGTGCCAGCAGCCTCGTCACAGGGGGCGCGTCAGATACGCAGTATTTT. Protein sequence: CASSLVTGGASDTQYF.

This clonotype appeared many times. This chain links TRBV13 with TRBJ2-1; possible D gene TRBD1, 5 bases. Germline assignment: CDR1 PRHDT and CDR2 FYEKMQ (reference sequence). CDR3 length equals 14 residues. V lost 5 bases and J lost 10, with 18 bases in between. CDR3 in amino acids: CASSPRQLYGEQFF. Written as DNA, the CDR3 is TGTGCCAGCAGCCCGAGACAGCTTTATGGGGAGCAGTTCTTC. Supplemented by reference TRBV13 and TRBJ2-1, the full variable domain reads AAGVIQSPRHLIKEKRETATLKCYPIPRHDTVYWYQQGPGQDPQFLISFYEKMQSDKGSIPDRFSAQQFSDYHSELNMSSLELGDSALYFCASSPRQLYGEQFFGPGTRLTVL.

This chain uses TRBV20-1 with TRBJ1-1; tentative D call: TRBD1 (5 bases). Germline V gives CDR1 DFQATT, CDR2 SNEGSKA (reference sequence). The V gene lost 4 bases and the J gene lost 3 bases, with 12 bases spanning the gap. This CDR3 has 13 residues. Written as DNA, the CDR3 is TGCAGTGCTAAGCAGGGCCCTGACACTGAAGCTTTCTTT. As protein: CSAKQGPDTEAFF.

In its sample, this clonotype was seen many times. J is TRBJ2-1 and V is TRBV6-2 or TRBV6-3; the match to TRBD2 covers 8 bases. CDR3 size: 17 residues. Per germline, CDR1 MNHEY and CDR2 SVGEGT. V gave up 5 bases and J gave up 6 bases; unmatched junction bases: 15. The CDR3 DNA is TGTGCCAGCAGTGATACTAAAGCGGGGGTGGGGTCCAATGAGCAGTTCTTC. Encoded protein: CASSDTKAGVGSNEQFF.

CDR3 DNA: TGTGCCAGCGCCCGTCCTAGCAATCAGCCCCAGCATTTT. This gives the protein CASARPSNQPQHF. The rearrangement uses TRBV6-1 and TRBJ1-5, with D unresolved. The CDR3 covers 13 residues. The germline V and J ends were trimmed by 8 bases and 0 bases, with 8 bases remaining between them. Germline loops: CDR1 MNHNS, CDR2 SASEGT.

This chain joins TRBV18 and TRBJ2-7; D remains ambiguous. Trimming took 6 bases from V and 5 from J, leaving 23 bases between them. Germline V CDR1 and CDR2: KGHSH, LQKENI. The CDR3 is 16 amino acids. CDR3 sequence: CASSLDETPRYNEQYF. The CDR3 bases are TGTGCCAGCTCCCTAGACGAGACCCCTAGATACAACGAGCAGTACTTC.

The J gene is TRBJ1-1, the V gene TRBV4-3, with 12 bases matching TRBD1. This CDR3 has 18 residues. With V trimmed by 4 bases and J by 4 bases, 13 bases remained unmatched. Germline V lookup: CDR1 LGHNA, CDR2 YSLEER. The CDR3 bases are TGCGCCAGCAGCCGTACGGGGGACAGGGGGCTCCGGAGCACTGAAGCTTTCTTT. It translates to CASSRTGDRGLRSTEAFF.

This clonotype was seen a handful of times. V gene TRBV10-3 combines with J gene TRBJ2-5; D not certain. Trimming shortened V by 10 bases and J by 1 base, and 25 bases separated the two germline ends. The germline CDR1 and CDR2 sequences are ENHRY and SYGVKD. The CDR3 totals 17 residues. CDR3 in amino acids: CATADLLAAAAQETQYF. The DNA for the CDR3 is TGTGCCACCGCGGACCTGTTGGCGGCAGCAGCCCAAGAGACCCAGTACTTC.

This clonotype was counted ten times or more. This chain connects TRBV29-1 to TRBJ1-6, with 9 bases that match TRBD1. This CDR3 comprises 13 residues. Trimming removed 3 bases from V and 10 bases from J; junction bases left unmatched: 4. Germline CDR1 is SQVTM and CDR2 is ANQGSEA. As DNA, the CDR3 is TGCAGCGTTGAGGGGACAGGGAGCTCACCCCTCCACTTT. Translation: CSVEGTGSSPLHF. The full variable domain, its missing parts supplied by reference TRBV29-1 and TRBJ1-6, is SAVISQKPSRDICQRGTSLTIQCQVDSQVTMMFWYRQQPGQSLTLIATANQGSEATYESGFVIDKFPISRPNLTFSTLTVSNMSPEDSSIYLCSVEGTGSSPLHFGNGTRLTVT.

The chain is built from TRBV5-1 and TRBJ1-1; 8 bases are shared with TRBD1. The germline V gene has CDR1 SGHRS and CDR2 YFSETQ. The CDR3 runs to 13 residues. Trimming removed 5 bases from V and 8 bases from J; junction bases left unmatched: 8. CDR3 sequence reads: CASRLGQGPEAFF. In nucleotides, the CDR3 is TGCGCCAGCAGACTCGGACAGGGCCCCGAAGCTTTCTTT.

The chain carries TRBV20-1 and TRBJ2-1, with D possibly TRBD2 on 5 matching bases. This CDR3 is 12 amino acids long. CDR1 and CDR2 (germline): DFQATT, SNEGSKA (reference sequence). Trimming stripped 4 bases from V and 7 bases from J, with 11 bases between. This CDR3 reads CSANGPGNEQFF. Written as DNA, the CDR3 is TGCAGTGCTAATGGACCGGGGAATGAGCAGTTCTTC.

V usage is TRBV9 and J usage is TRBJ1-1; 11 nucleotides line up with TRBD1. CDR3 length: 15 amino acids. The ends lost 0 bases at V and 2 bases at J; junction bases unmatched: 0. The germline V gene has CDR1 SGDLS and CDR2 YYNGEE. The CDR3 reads CASSVGTGGNTEAFF. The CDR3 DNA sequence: TGTGCCAGCAGCGTAGGGACAGGGGGCAACACTGAAGCTTTCTTT.

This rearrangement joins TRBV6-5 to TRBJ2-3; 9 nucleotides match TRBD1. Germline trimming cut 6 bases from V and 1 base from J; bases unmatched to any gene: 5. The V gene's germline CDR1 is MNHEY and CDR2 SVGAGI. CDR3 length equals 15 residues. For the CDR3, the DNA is TGTGCCAGCAGCCGGACAGGGGAGGGCACAGATACGCAGTATTTT. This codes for CASSRTGEGTDTQYF.